The T cell receptor (beta chain) described here comes from a study of OX40 agonist ivuxolimab in advanced cancers. Data came from immunoSEQ multiplex PCR; TCRdb stores just in-frame clones and leaves some out. The profile shows 70,000 or so clones, approximately 90% of them singletons. Peripheral blood came from all dose cohorts at three timepoints. Germline CDR1 SGHKS, CDR2 YYEKEE (reference sequence). The CDR3 has 13 amino acids. The ends were cut back, 4 bases at V and 3 bases at J, with 10 bases in the middle. This clone was detected a few times. J is TRBJ1-2 and V is TRBV5-5, with a possible D match to TRBD1 (6 bases). Sequencing used CD4+ or CD8+ T cells sorted from blood, obtained in a trial of the OX40 agonist ivuxolimab. The receptor was derived from an adult with an advanced solid tumor such as melanoma, head and neck, liver or kidney cancer. CDR3 DNA: TGTGCCAGCAGCATACAGGGTGACTATGGCTACACCTTC. Protein: CASSIQGDYGYTF.